A selection of T cell receptor beta chains follows, all from one sample in a study of T cells in narcolepsy. Method: immunoSEQ multiplex PCR; TCRdb's copy keeps in-frame clones and lacks some. Of under 35,000 clones listed, around 86% are singletons. The sequenced sample was CD45RA- memory CD4+ T cells from PBMCs. The receptors here all came from a human donor with narcolepsy. Each CDR3 is given with its conserved first and last residue. D genes are given only for firm matches. The size field is filled for only some rows; it gives once, few, many or a size class.

>-|-|TRBV10-3|TRBJ2-3
CASARPTDTQYF
TGTGCCTCCGCTAGACCCACAGATACGCAGTATTTT
>TRBD1|-|TRBV4-3|TRBJ1-3
CASSPSGQSSGNTIYF
TGCGCCAGCAGCCCCTCGGGACAGAGCTCTGGAAACACCATATATTTT
>-|-|TRBV30|TRBJ1-5
CAWNAGDQPQHF
TGTGCCTGGAACGCAGGGGATCAGCCCCAGCATTTT
>-|-|TRBV7-3|TRBJ2-3
CASSLVRADTQYF
TGTGCCAGCAGCTTGGTTCGGGCAGATACGCAGTATTTT
>-|-|TRBV16|TRBJ2-5
CASSRGPQETQYF
TGTGCCAGCAGCCGAGGACCCCAAGAGACCCAGTACTTC
>TRBD1|-|TRBV7-3|TRBJ2-2
CASSSRQGAGKVVTGELFF
TGTGCCAGCAGCTCTCGACAGGGGGCGGGAAAGGTAGTGACCGGGGAGCTGTTTTTT
>-|-|TRBV4-2|TRBJ2-3
CASSQDSGTTDTQYF
TGTGCCAGCAGCCAAGATAGCGGTACCACAGATACGCAGTATTTT
>-|-|TRBV6-5|TRBJ1-2
CASSGDHGYGYTF
TGTGCCAGCAGTGGGGACCACGGGTATGGCTACACCTTC
>-|once|TRBV4-3|TRBJ1-1
CASSRGHSMNTEAFF
TGCGCCAGCAGCCGGGGACATTCCATGAACACTGAAGCTTTCTTT
>TRBD1|-|TRBV5-5|TRBJ1-5
CASSLTGTGYSNQPQHF
TGTGCCAGCAGCTTGACCGGGACAGGATATAGCAATCAGCCCCAGCATTTT
>-|-|TRBV6-1|TRBJ1-6
CASSYVNSNSPLHF
TGTGCCAGCAGTTATGTGAACAGCAATTCACCCCTCCACTTT
>-|-|TRBV11-2|TRBJ1-4
CASSSDGRLAKLFF
TGTGCCAGCAGCTCGGACGGCAGGTTGGCAAAACTGTTTTTT
>-|-|TRBV11-2|TRBJ2-5
CASSPPTGTPYQETQYF
TGTGCCAGCAGCCCCCCCACCGGGACGCCGTACCAAGAGACCCAGTACTTC
>TRBD1|few|TRBV7-9|TRBJ1-1
CATRGGGSMNTEAFF
TGTGCCACCCGAGGGGGCGGGTCCATGAACACTGAAGCTTTCTTT
>-|-|TRBV5-1|TRBJ2-7
CASSLTGTGYEQYF
TGCGCCAGCAGCTTAACCGGGACGGGCTACGAGCAGTACTTC
>-|-|TRBV5-8|TRBJ1-6
CASSLGRGANSPLHF
TGTGCCAGCAGCTTGGGCCGGGGCGCAAATTCACCCCTCCACTTT
>TRBD1|-|TRBV18|TRBJ1-5
CASSPNHRGDQPQHF
TGTGCCAGCTCACCAAACCACAGGGGGGATCAGCCCCAGCATTTT
>-|-|TRBV15|TRBJ1-4
CATSRGADGKLFF
TGTGCCACCAGCAGAGGGGCAGACGGAAAACTGTTTTTT
>-|-|TRBV6-1|TRBJ2-7
CASSDQPGPWNEQYF
TGTGCCAGCAGTGACCAACCGGGGCCTTGGAACGAGCAGTACTTC
>TRBD2|-|TRBV2|TRBJ2-1
CASRLGTSGGAGEQFF
TGTGCCAGCAGACTCGGGACTAGCGGGGGGGCAGGTGAGCAGTTCTTC
>TRBD1|once|TRBV7-9|TRBJ1-1
CASSPDPGTGGTEAFF
TGTGCCAGCAGCCCCGACCCCGGGACAGGGGGCACTGAAGCTTTCTTT
>-|-|TRBV20-1|TRBJ2-7
CSGGNYEQYF
TGCAGTGGAGGAAACTACGAGCAGTACTTC
>TRBD1|-|TRBV4-2|TRBJ1-3
CASSQERQGGSWNTIYF
TGTGCCAGCAGCCAAGAGAGACAGGGTGGGTCCTGGAACACCATATATTTT
>-|-|TRBV5-4|TRBJ1-1
CASSSKGDTEAFF
TGTGCCAGCAGCTCCAAGGGAGACACTGAAGCTTTCTTT
>TRBD1|-|TRBV2|TRBJ1-2
CASRQGILNYGYTF
TGTGCCAGCAGACAGGGGATTTTGAACTATGGCTACACCTTC
>-|-|TRBV5-1|TRBJ1-1
CASSLLNTEAFF
TGCGCCAGCAGCCTTTTGAACACTGAAGCTTTCTTT